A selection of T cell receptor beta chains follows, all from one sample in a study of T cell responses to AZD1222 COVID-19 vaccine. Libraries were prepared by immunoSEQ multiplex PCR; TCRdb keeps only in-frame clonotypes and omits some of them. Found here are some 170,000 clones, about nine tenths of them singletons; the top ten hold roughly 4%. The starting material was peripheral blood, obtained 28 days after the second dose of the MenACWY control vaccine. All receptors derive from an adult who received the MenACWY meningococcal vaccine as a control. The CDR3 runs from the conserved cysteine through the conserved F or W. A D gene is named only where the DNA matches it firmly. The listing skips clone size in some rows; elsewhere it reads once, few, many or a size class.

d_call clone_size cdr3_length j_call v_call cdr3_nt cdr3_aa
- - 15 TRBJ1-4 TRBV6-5 TGTGCCAGCAGTTACGCCACAGGGACTAATGAAAAACTGTTTTTT CASSYATGTNEKLFF
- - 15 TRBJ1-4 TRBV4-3 TGCGCCAGCAGCCAAGGGGGGACCGGGGTCGAAAAACTGTTTTTT CASSQGGTGVEKLFF
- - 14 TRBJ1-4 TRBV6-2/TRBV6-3 TGTGCCAGCAGTAACGCAGACTTGAATGAAAAACTGTTTTTT CASSNADLNEKLFF
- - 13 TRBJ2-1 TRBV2 TGTGCCAGCAAATCGACTAGTCCCAATGAGCAGTTCTTC CASKSTSPNEQFF
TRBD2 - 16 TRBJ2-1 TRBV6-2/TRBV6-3 TGTGCCAGCAGCCCCCATCAGAGCGGGAGTATCGATGAGCAGTTCTTC CASSPHQSGSIDEQFF
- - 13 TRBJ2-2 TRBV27 TGTGCCAGCAGCGGAACGAACACCGGGGAGCTGTTTTTT CASSGTNTGELFF
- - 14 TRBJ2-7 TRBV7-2 TGTGCCAGCAGCTTAAGTCGGGTAGGATACGAGCAGTACTTC CASSLSRVGYEQYF
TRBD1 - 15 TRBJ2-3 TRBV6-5 TGTGCCAGCAGTCGACAGGGGGCCCGCACAGATACGCAGTATTTT CASSRQGARTDTQYF
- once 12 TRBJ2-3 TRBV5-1 TGCGCCAGCAGCTTGGTCGGGGCGCCGCAGTATTTT CASSLVGAPQYF
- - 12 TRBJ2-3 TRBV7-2 TGTGCCAGCAGCTTCTACACAGATACGCAGTATTTT CASSFYTDTQYF
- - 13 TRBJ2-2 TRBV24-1 TGTGCCACCAGTGATGGACAGACCGAGGAGCTGTTTTTT CATSDGQTEELFF
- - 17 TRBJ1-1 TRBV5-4 TGTGCCAGCAGCTTGATGTGGACGACGACGATGAACACTGAAGCTTTCTTT CASSLMWTTTMNTEAFF
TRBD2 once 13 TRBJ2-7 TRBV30 TGTGCCTGGCGAGTGGGAGGGCCCTACGAGCAGTACTTC CAWRVGGPYEQYF
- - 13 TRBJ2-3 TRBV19 TGTGCCAGCCGAATCTCCCCTTCAGATACGCAGTATTTT CASRISPSDTQYF
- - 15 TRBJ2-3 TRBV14 TGTGCCAGCAGCCAACCAGCGGTTATCACAGATACGCAGTATTTT CASSQPAVITDTQYF
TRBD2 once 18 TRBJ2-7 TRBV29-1 TGCAGCGTTTGGGGGCCGATGACTAGCGCTTATTCCTCCTACGAGCAGTACTTC CSVWGPMTSAYSSYEQYF
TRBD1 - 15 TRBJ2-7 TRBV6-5 TGTGCCAGCAGCCCCTGGACAGGGGACTCCTACGAGCAGTACTTC CASSPWTGDSYEQYF
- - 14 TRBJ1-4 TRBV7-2 TGTGCCAGCAGCTTTGACAGACCTAATGAAAAACTGTTTTTT CASSFDRPNEKLFF
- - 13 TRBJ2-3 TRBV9 TGTGCCAGCAGCGTAGGTGCTCCAGATACGCAGTATTTT CASSVGAPDTQYF
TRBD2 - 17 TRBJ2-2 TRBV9 TGTGCCAGCAGCGTTGGACTAGCGGGAGTGATTACCGGGGAGCTGTTTTTT CASSVGLAGVITGELFF
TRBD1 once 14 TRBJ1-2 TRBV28 TGTGCCAGCAGAAGGGGACAGGGGAACTATGGCTACACCTTC CASRRGQGNYGYTF
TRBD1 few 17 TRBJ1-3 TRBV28 TGTGCCAGCAGCCCTATCGCCCCGGGACAGGGGAGAAACACCATATATTTT CASSPIAPGQGRNTIYF
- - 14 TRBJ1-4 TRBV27 TGTGCCAGCAGCTTTGCCGGGGTTAATGAAAAACTGTTTTTT CASSFAGVNEKLFF
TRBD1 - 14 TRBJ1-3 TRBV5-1 TGCGCCAGCAGCGTGGGACAGGCTGGAAACACCATATATTTT CASSVGQAGNTIYF
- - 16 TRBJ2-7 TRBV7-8 TGTGCCAGCAGCTTAGTTGGTGCTTTGAGCTCCTACGAGCAGTACTTC CASSLVGALSSYEQYF
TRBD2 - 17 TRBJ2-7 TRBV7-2 TGTGCCAGCAGCTTAGTCCCCGGGACTAGCGGTTCCTACGAGCAGTACTTC CASSLVPGTSGSYEQYF
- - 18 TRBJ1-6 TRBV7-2 TGTGCCAGCAGCTTAGACCGGGACAAGAGCTCCTATAATTCACCCCTCCACTTT CASSLDRDKSSYNSPLHF
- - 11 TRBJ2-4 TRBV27 TGTGCCAGCAGTTTAGGCGGCATTCAGTACTTC CASSLGGIQYF
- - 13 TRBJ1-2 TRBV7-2 TGTGCCAGCAGCCCCCGGACAGATAGCCCCCCCACCTTC CASSPRTDSPPTF
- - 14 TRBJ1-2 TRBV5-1 TGCGCCAGCAGCTTGGGGGCCGAGAACTATGGCTACACCTTC CASSLGAENYGYTF
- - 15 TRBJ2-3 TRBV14 TGTGCCAGCAGCCCCCTTGGGGGCGACACAGATACGCAGTATTTT CASSPLGGDTDTQYF
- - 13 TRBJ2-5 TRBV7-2 TGTGCCAGCAGCTTATCTAGAGAGGAGACCCAGTACTTC CASSLSREETQYF
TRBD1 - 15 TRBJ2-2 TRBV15 TGTGCCACCAGCAGGGACAGGGGGATCACCGGGGAGCTGTTTTTT CATSRDRGITGELFF
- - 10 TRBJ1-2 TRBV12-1 TGTGCCAGCAGCTTCTTGCCGTACACCTTC CASSFLPYTF
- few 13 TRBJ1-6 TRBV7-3 TGTGCCAGCAGCTCTCAGGGGAATTCACCCCTCCACTTT CASSSQGNSPLHF
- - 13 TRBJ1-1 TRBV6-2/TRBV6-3 TGTGCCAGCAGTTACTCCGGGGGACGGGAAGCTTTCTTT CASSYSGGREAFF
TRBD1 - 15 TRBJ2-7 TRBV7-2 TGTGCCAGCAGCTCCCCCACCGGGACAGACAACGAGCAGTACTTC CASSSPTGTDNEQYF
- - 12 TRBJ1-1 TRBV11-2 TGTGCCAGCAATTGGGTGTCCACTGAAGCTTTCTTT CASNWVSTEAFF
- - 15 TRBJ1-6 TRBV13 TGTGCCAGCAGCTCCGACGGGATACTTAATTCACCCCTCCACTTT CASSSDGILNSPLHF